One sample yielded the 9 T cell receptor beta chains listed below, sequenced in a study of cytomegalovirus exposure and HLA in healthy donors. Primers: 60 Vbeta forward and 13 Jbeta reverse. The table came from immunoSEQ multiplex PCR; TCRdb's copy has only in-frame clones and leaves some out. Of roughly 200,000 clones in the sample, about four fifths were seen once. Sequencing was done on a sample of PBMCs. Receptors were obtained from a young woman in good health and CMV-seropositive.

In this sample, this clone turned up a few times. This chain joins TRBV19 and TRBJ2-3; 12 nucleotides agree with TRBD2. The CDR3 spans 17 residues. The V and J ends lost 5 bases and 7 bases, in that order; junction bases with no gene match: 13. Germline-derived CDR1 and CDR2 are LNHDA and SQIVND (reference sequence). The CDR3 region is CASSHLGTSGRTYTQYF. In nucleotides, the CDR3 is TGTGCCAGTAGTCACCTCGGGACTAGCGGGCGGACTTATACGCAGTATTTT.

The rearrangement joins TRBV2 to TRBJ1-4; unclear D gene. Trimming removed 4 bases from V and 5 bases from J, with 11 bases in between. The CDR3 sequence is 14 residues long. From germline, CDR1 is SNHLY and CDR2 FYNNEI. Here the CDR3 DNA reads TGTGCCAGCAGTGTTAACAGACTAAATGAAAAACTGTTTTTT. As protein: CASSVNRLNEKLFF.

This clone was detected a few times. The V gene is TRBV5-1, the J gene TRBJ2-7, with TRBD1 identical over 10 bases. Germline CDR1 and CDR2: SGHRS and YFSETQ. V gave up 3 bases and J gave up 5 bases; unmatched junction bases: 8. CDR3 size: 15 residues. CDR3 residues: CASSYSGQGIDEQYF. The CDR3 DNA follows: TGCGCCAGCAGCTACTCGGGACAGGGGATCGACGAGCAGTACTTC.

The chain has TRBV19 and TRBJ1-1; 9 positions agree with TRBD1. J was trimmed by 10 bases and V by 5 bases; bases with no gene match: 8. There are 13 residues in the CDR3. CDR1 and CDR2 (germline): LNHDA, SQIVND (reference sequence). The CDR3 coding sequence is TGTGCCAGTAGTCCGTGGACAGGGGTAGGAGCTTTCTTT. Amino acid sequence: CASSPWTGVGAFF.

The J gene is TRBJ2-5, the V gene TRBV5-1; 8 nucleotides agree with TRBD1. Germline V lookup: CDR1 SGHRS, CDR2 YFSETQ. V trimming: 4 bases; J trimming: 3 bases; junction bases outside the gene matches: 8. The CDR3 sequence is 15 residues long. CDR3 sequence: CASSTQGAREETQYF. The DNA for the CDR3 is TGCGCCAGCAGCACGCAGGGGGCTCGCGAAGAGACCCAGTACTTC.

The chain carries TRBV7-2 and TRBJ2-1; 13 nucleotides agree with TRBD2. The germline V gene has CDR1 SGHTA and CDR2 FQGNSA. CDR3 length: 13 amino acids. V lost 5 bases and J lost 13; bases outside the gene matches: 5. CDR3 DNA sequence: TGTGCCAGCAGCCAGACTAGCGGGAGGTGCCAGTTCTTC. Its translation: CASSQTSGRCQFF.

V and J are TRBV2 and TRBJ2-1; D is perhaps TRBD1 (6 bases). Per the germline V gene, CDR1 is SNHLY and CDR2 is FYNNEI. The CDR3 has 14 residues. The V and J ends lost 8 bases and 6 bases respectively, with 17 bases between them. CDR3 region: CASGGQTYRNEQFF. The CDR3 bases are TGTGCCAGCGGGGGACAAACGTACCGCAATGAGCAGTTCTTC.

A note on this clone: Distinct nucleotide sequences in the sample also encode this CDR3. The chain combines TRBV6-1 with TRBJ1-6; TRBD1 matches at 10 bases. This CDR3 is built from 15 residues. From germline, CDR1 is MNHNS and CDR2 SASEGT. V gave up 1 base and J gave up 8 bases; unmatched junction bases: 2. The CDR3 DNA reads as TGTGCCAGCAGTGAAGTAGGGACAGGGGATTCACCCCTCCACTTT. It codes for CASSEVGTGDSPLHF.

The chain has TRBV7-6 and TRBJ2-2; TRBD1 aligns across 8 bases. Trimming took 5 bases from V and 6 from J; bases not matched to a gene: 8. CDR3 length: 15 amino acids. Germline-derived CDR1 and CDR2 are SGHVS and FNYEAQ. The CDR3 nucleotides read TGTGCCAGCAGCCGGACAGGGCGGGACTCCGGGGAGCTGTTTTTT. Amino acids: CASSRTGRDSGELFF.